The sequence of this TCR beta chain was determined in a study of T cells in Graves' hyperthyroidism and ophthalmopathy. Study-level points and caveats: Ophthalmopathy could be told apart from stable hyperthyroidism with a 13 V-J model. The model foresaw ophthalmopathy a median roughly 6.3 months prior to onset.

V trimming: 7 bases; J trimming: 5 bases; junction bases outside the gene matches: 9. This CDR3 is built from 15 residues. Germline assignment: CDR1 SGHTA and CDR2 FQGNSA. Amplified TCR beta CDR3 regions derived from RNA transcripts. Carried out on the TCR CDR3, a first-round RT-PCR used the HTBI primer set. MiXCR, applied by TCRdb to the multiplex PCR reads, yields one record per CDR3 protein. The sample contains roughly 500,000 distinct CDR3 sequences, 46% of which appear only once. Pregnant or lactating patients were excluded, as were those with uncontrolled infection or other autoimmune disease. Orbital computed tomography, thyroid ultrasound, serum thyroxine and TRAb, and clinical symptoms together informed the diagnoses. This clonotype was observed at least ten times. The antigen is undetermined.

The sequencing input was peripheral blood or thyroid tissue (not recorded which). The gene calls are TRBV7-2 and TRBJ2-7, with 12 bases aligning to TRBD2. The TCR comes from an adult woman with Graves' disease, either hyperthyroidism or ophthalmopathy (not recorded which). DNA for the CDR3: TGTGCCAGCACCTCGACTAGCGGGAGTGTCCACGAGCAGTACTTC. This sequence encodes CASTSTSGSVHEQYF.